These 9 T cell receptor beta chains originate from one sample sequenced in a study of blood T cell repertoires in COVID-19. This table comes from immunoSEQ multiplex PCR, and its TCRdb copy is limited to in-frame clones, with some not included. The table has 95,000 to 150,000 clones, 85% seen once; the top ten hold approximately 6.6%. Material for sequencing was peripheral blood. The source of these receptors is a man of 80 years or more with active or convalescent COVID-19.

In this sample, this clone turned up a few times. The chain combines TRBV19 with TRBJ1-5; perhaps TRBD1 as D (5 bases). Germline V gene data show CDR1 as LNHDA and CDR2 as SQIVND (reference sequence). CDR3 length equals 14 residues. Deletions cut 3 bases from V and 5 bases from J, with 11 bases between. The CDR3 coding sequence is TGTGCCAGTAGTATCCAGGGAAGGCATCAGCCCCAGCATTTT. This sequence encodes CASSIQGRHQPQHF.

About this clone: An end of the junction differs from the germline gene, which may be a read error. J is TRBJ2-1 and V is TRBV20-1; no definite D call. The CDR3 is 12 residues long. Germline CDR1 DFQATT, CDR2 SNEGSKA (reference sequence). The CDR3 spells CSASGQAANQLF. The CDR3 DNA reads TGCAGTGCTAGTGGCCAGGCTGCCAATCAGCTCTTC.

This rearrangement joins TRBV11-3 to TRBJ2-7, with TRBD2 as a possible D gene (6 bases). The CDR3 extends over 14 amino acids. V lost 5 bases and J 4 bases, leaving 15 bases between the germline ends. The germline gives CDR1 SGHNT, CDR2 YENEEA. The CDR3 loop is CASSPRGTEYEQYF. In DNA form, the CDR3 reads TGTGCCAGCAGCCCTCGGGGGACTGAGTACGAGCAGTACTTC.

The chain links TRBV7-2 to TRBJ2-2; TRBD2 agrees at 8 bases. V lost 5 bases to trimming and J lost 4 bases; unmatched junction nucleotides: 6. CDR1 and CDR2 (germline): SGHTA, FQGNSA. The CDR3 loop spans 15 amino acids. The CDR3 bases are TGTGCCAGCAGCAATAGCGGGACGGGCACCGGGGAGCTGTTTTTT. This encodes CASSNSGTGTGELFF. Together with reference TRBV7-2 and TRBJ2-2, the CDR3 gives the full variable domain: GAGVSQSPSNKVTEKGKDVELRCDPISGHTALYWYRQSLGQGLEFLIYFQGNSAPDKSGLPSDRFSAERTGGSVSTLTIQRTQQEDSAVYLCASSNSGTGTGELFFGEGSRLTVL.

The chain links TRBV5-5 to TRBJ2-7; 8 bases are a match to TRBD1. CDR1 is SGHKS, CDR2 YYEKEE, per germline (reference sequence). This CDR3 is 15 amino acids long. After removal of 4 bases from V and 6 bases from J, the junction contained 12 bases not matched to a gene. CDR3 DNA sequence: TGTGCCAGCAGCCCTAGCCAGGGGGCGGGCCTCGAGCAGTACTTC. As protein: CASSPSQGAGLEQYF.

The rearrangement joins TRBV27 to TRBJ2-7; D gene uncertain. Per the germline V gene, CDR1 is MNHEY and CDR2 is SMNVEV (reference sequence). Trimming pared 0 bases from V and 0 bases from J, leaving 12 bases between. This CDR3 is built from 16 residues. The CDR3 DNA reads TGTGCCAGCAGTTTATCGTCGTGGGCCACCTCCTACGAGCAGTACTTC. This translates into CASSLSSWATSYEQYF.

The gene calls are TRBV7-2 and TRBJ2-7; 8 positions agree with TRBD1. The J segment lost 9 bases and the V segment lost 5 bases, leaving 3 bases of the junction unmatched. The CDR3 runs to 11 residues. CDR1 is SGHTA, CDR2 FQGNSA, per germline. CDR3 loop: CASSDRGGQYF. The CDR3 DNA sequence: TGTGCCAGCAGCGACAGGGGTGGGCAGTACTTC.

The chain joins TRBV28 to TRBJ1-6, with 9 bases identical to TRBD1. Per germline, CDR1 MDHEN and CDR2 SYDVKM. Trimming removed 6 bases from V and 11 bases from J; junction bases left unmatched: 8. The CDR3 consists of 14 residues. CDR3 region: CASRKQGARPPLHF. The CDR3 region has the DNA TGTGCCAGCAGAAAACAGGGGGCGAGGCCACCCCTCCACTTT. The entire variable domain, with the rest obtained from reference TRBV28 and TRBJ1-6, is as follows: DVKVTQSSRYLVKRTGEKVFLECVQDMDHENMFWYRQDPGLGLRLIYFSYDVKMKEKGDIPEGYSVSREKKERFSLILESASTNQTSMYLCASRKQGARPPLHFGNGTRLTVT.

The chain links TRBV6-5 to TRBJ2-5, with D possibly TRBD1 on 6 matching bases. Germline V gene sequence: CDR1 MNHEY, CDR2 SVGAGI. CDR3 length: 15 residues. V gave up 4 bases and J gave up 5 bases, with 17 bases separating them. The CDR3 reads CASSSPRGSTETQYF. The CDR3 bases are TGTGCCAGCAGTTCACCGAGGGGGAGTACCGAGACCCAGTACTTC.